These 10 T cell receptor beta chains originate from one sample sequenced in a study of T cell clusters in autoimmune cytopenias. Each sample's input was roughly 250 ng genomic DNA, some 34,000 genome equivalents. TRB rearrangements were amplified by touch-down multiplex PCR with mixed TRB-A/B primers. TCRdb reprocessed the multiplex PCR reads and reports one entry per CDR3 protein, with no DNA. The sample includes over 10,000 distinct CDR3 sequences. In addition, the sample was reused for a study of T cell repertoires in aging, cancer and after chemotherapy.

Material for sequencing was peripheral blood. The receptor set was obtained from a human donor in good health.

The chain couples TRBV27 to TRBJ2-7; the TRBD1 assignment by TCRdb is unverifiable without DNA. The CDR3 runs to 12 residues. Germline values: CDR1 MNHEY, CDR2 SMNVEV (reference sequence). This CDR3 reads CASSPTGGVQYF.

The V and J genes are TRBV5-4 and TRBJ2-3; the D gene TCRdb calls, TRBD2, cannot be checked with no DNA. This CDR3 is 16 amino acids long. Germline CDR1 is SGHNT and CDR2 is YYREEE (reference sequence). The CDR3 reads CASSSPLASSTDTQYF.

The chain has TRBV27 and TRBJ1-1. From germline, CDR1 is MNHEY and CDR2 SMNVEV (reference sequence). The CDR3 length is 14 residues. The chain's CDR3 is CASSLGREDTEAFF.

V is TRBV12-3 or TRBV12-4 and J is TRBJ1-1. CDR3 length: 13 amino acids. CDR3 region: CASSSQMNTEAFF.

The chain combines TRBV12-3 or TRBV12-4 with TRBJ1-6. CDR3 length: 14 amino acids. CDR3 sequence: CASSLSGMNSPLHF.

V gene TRBV19 combines with J gene TRBJ1-1; the TRBD1 assignment by TCRdb is unverifiable without DNA. The CDR3 has 17 amino acids. Germline V CDR1 and CDR2: LNHDA, SQIVND (reference sequence). CDR3 sequence: CASSMAFFTGSLTEAFF.

The chain's CDR3 is CASSPRLMKGAGTEAFF. The rearrangement uses TRBV19 and TRBJ1-1; absent DNA, TCRdb's TRBD1 call cannot be checked. Germline lookup yields CDR1 LNHDA and CDR2 SQIVND (reference sequence). The CDR3 consists of 17 residues.

The J gene is TRBJ1-1, the V gene TRBV7-2; TCRdb lists TRBD1, though no DNA is available to test this call. This CDR3 comprises 16 residues. Germline V gives CDR1 SGHTA, CDR2 FQGNSA. This CDR3 reads CASSRADGASNTEAFF.

The chain couples TRBV6-6 to TRBJ2-7. The CDR3 extends over 16 amino acids. Germline V gives CDR1 MNHNY, CDR2 SVGAGI (reference sequence). CDR3 in amino acids: CASTLDDASVSYEQYF.

The chain links TRBV12-3 or TRBV12-4 to TRBJ1-5. The CDR3 consists of 14 residues. This chain's CDR3 is CASSLSNSNQPQHF.